This TCR beta chain was documented in a study of T cell repertoires in cytomegalovirus infection. About the research overall: Recently identified HLA-C-restricted CMV epitopes and well-studied HLA-B-restricted CMV epitopes were used by the study. From public TCR beta signatures came an indication of both CMV infection and matching HLA type.

TCRdb re-derived calls from the reads in MiXCR, one entry per CDR3 protein. The sample includes 300,000 to 400,000 distinct CDR3 sequences, 29% of them seen just once. Per the germline V gene, CDR1 is LNHDA and CDR2 is SQIVND (reference sequence). This CDR3 region has 15 residues. Trimming pared 1 base from V and 0 bases from J, leaving 7 bases between. For this clonotype: The target antigen is unknown.

The sequenced sample was cultured PBMCs, obtained from culture after CMV antigen stimulation. The rearrangement links TRBV19 to TRBJ2-1; D not resolved. This receptor was obtained from a human donor in good health (CMV status not recorded). Some clones in this sample may be carry-over from other donors' samples. This CDR3 reads CASSIALSSYNEQFF. The DNA for the CDR3 is TGTGCCAGTAGTATAGCCCTGAGCTCCTACAATGAGCAGTTCTTC. Full variable domain (missing parts from reference TRBV19 and TRBJ2-1): DGGITQSPKYLFRKEGQNVTLSCEQNLNHDAMYWYRQDPGQGLRLIYYSQIVNDFQKGDIAEGYSVSREKKESFPLTVTSAQKNPTAFYLCASSIALSSYNEQFFGPGTRLTVL.